One and the same sample provided the 22 T cell receptor beta chains below, sequenced in a study of blood T cell repertoires in COVID-19. Generated by immunoSEQ multiplex PCR, the TCRdb table keeps only in-frame clones and is missing some. The data hold about half a million clones, with 80% to 90% observed a single time. Sequenced input: peripheral blood. Source of these receptors: a man younger than 30 with COVID-19, enrolled during active disease.

This clone was seen just once. This chain joins TRBV11-3 and TRBJ2-3; D unclear. CDR1 is SGHNT, CDR2 YENEEA, per germline. The length of the CDR3 is 13 residues. V was cut by 0 bases and J by 7 bases, with 8 bases left in between. The CDR3, as DNA: TGTGCCAGCAGCTTAGATTCCCTTAATACGCAGTATTTT. Amino acids: CASSLDSLNTQYF. The full variable domain, its missing parts supplied by reference TRBV11-3 and TRBJ2-3, is EAGVVQSPRYKIIEKKQPVAFWCNPISGHNTLYWYLQNLGQGPELLIRYENEEAVDDSQLPKDRFSAERLKGVDSTLKIQPAELGDSAVYLCASSLDSLNTQYFGPGTRLTVL.

The chain combines TRBV15 with TRBJ2-3, with 8 bases aligning to TRBD1. This CDR3 comprises 15 residues. V lost 8 bases to trimming and J lost 3 bases; unmatched junction nucleotides: 10. Per the germline V gene, CDR1 is LNHNV and CDR2 is YYDKDF (reference sequence). CDR3 nucleotide sequence: TGTGCCACCTCCAGATCGGGACAGGTAACAGATACGCAGTATTTT. It encodes CATSRSGQVTDTQYF.

This sequence joins TRBV6-5 and TRBJ1-5; D remains unclear. V was shortened by 6 bases and J by 6 bases, with 12 bases between the two germline ends. The germline gives CDR1 MNHEY, CDR2 SVGAGI. The CDR3 loop spans 13 amino acids. The CDR3 nucleotides are TGTGCCAGCAGCGGGTCGTTTGTTCAGCCCCAGCATTTT. Protein: CASSGSFVQPQHF.

V is TRBV5-8 and J is TRBJ2-5; TRBD2 agrees at 11 bases. V shed 0 bases and J 5 bases; nucleotides not matched to a gene: 3. Germline V gene lookup returns CDR1 SGHTS and CDR2 YDEGEE. This CDR3 region has 15 residues. In DNA, the CDR3 is TGTGCCAGCAGCTTGGTTGCTAGCGGGAGGGAGACCCAGTACTTC. Residues: CASSLVASGRETQYF.

This chain joins TRBV3-1 (or the pseudogene TRBV3-2) and TRBJ1-1; TRBD1 is a possible D gene (5 bases). Germline V lookup: CDR1 LGHDT, CDR2 YNNKEL (reference sequence). The CDR3 totals 14 residues. The germline V and J ends were trimmed by 2 bases and 4 bases, with 11 bases remaining between them. The CDR3 sequence is CASSQIAGRTEAFF. The CDR3 nucleotides are TGTGCCAGCAGCCAAATCGCAGGGCGCACTGAAGCTTTCTTT.

There are a few counts of this clone. V usage is TRBV18 and J usage is TRBJ2-2; perhaps TRBD1 as D (6 bases). Trimming cost V 6 bases and J 2 bases, with 19 bases left between them. This CDR3 is 17 amino acids long. Germline CDR1 reads KGHSH; CDR2 reads LQKENI. DNA of the CDR3: TGTGCCAGCTCCGGGACATCCCAGAGTAAAAACACCGGGGAGCTGTTTTTT. The encoded protein is CASSGTSQSKNTGELFF.

The rearrangement uses TRBV6-1 and TRBJ1-1, with a possible D match to TRBD1 (6 bases). CDR3 size: 13 residues. The germline gives CDR1 MNHNS, CDR2 SASEGT. Trimming left V 0 bases short and J 11 bases short, with 13 bases between. The chain's CDR3 is CASSEAPDSSAFF. CDR3 DNA: TGTGCCAGCAGTGAAGCTCCGGACAGTTCGGCTTTCTTT.

V and J are TRBV6-5 and TRBJ1-1; perhaps TRBD1 as D (6 bases). The ends were cut back, 6 bases at V and 4 bases at J, with 15 bases in the middle. The CDR3 consists of 14 residues. Germline values: CDR1 MNHEY, CDR2 SVGAGI. The CDR3 loop reads CASSTQGPSTEAFF. The CDR3 region has the DNA TGTGCCAGCAGCACACAGGGTCCGAGCACTGAAGCTTTCTTT.

The sample holds one count of this clone. The genes are TRBV19 and TRBJ1-1; D remains unclear. Per the germline V gene, CDR1 is LNHDA and CDR2 is SQIVND (reference sequence). The CDR3 extends over 16 amino acids. The ends were cut back, 1 base at V and 1 base at J, with 13 bases in the middle. The CDR3 region is CASSIVGSVSNTEAFF. In nucleotides, the CDR3 is TGTGCCAGTAGTATAGTCGGGAGCGTTTCGAACACTGAAGCTTTCTTT.

A single count supports this clone. The chain couples TRBV5-1 to TRBJ2-1, with D unclear. Germline V gives CDR1 SGHRS, CDR2 YFSETQ. This CDR3 spans 15 amino acids. With 2 bases removed from V and 2 bases from J, the gap between germline ends came to 11 bases. The CDR3 sequence is CASSLGGVPYNEQFF. The CDR3 DNA reads TGCGCCAGCAGCTTAGGCGGAGTTCCCTACAATGAGCAGTTCTTC.

The J gene is TRBJ2-3, the V gene TRBV15; 10 bases map to TRBD1. Germline CDR1 is LNHNV and CDR2 is YYDKDF (reference sequence). The CDR3 runs to 16 residues. V lost 3 bases and J lost 2; bases outside the gene matches: 5. The CDR3 DNA reads TGTGCCACCAGCAGTGGGACAGGGGCACTCACAGATACGCAGTATTTT. Translating it yields CATSSGTGALTDTQYF. The variable domain in full, with the rest retrieved from reference TRBV15 and TRBJ2-3, is DAMVIQNPRYQVTQFGKPVTLSCSQTLNHNVMYWYQQKSSQAPKLLFHYYDKDFNNEADTPDNFQSRRPNTSFCFLDIRSPGLGDTAMYLCATSSGTGALTDTQYFGPGTRLTVL.

V and J are TRBV11-3 and TRBJ2-5; D is uncertain. This CDR3 contains 12 residues. In germline, CDR1 is SGHNT, CDR2 YENEEA. V shed 2 bases and J shed 5 bases, with 6 bases lying between them. Written as DNA, the CDR3 is TGTGCCAGCAGCTTAACATCGGAGACCCAGTACTTC. It codes for CASSLTSETQYF. The full variable domain, with the rest looked up from reference TRBV11-3 and TRBJ2-5, is EAGVVQSPRYKIIEKKQPVAFWCNPISGHNTLYWYLQNLGQGPELLIRYENEEAVDDSQLPKDRFSAERLKGVDSTLKIQPAELGDSAVYLCASSLTSETQYFGPGTRLLVL.

The chain joins TRBV2 to TRBJ2-5; D is perhaps TRBD2 (7 bases). Germline CDR1 is SNHLY and CDR2 is FYNNEI. V shed 10 bases and J shed 2 bases, with 20 bases lying between them. The CDR3 is 15 residues long. The CDR3 loop is CATSRGARTQETQYF. In DNA, the CDR3 is TGTGCCACCTCCCGGGGGGCGCGGACTCAAGAGACCCAGTACTTC.

The rearrangement joins TRBV27 to TRBJ2-7, with 10 bases aligning to TRBD2. Germline V gives CDR1 MNHEY, CDR2 SMNVEV (reference sequence). This CDR3 contains 15 residues. V lost 0 bases and J lost 7; bases outside the gene matches: 6. In DNA form, the CDR3 reads TGTGCCAGCAGTTTATCTTTCCTAGCGGGAGAGGAGCAGTACTTC. It yields the protein CASSLSFLAGEEQYF.

This clone has only one observation. V is TRBV15 and J is TRBJ2-4; the match to TRBD1 covers 9 bases. The germline V gene encodes CDR1 LNHNV and CDR2 YYDKDF (reference sequence). The trim removed 4 bases at V and 4 bases at J, leaving 5 bases unmatched. This CDR3 spans 15 amino acids. This chain's CDR3 is CATSKGGTGKNIQYF. The CDR3 DNA reads as TGTGCCACCAGCAAAGGGGGGACAGGGAAAAACATTCAGTACTTC. The full variable domain, rest sourced from reference TRBV15 and TRBJ2-4, is DAMVIQNPRYQVTQFGKPVTLSCSQTLNHNVMYWYQQKSSQAPKLLFHYYDKDFNNEADTPDNFQSRRPNTSFCFLDIRSPGLGDTAMYLCATSKGGTGKNIQYFGAGTRLSVL.

This clone was recorded only once. Other DNA sequences within the sample encode an identical CDR3. The chain combines TRBV3-1 (or the pseudogene TRBV3-2) with TRBJ1-1; a weak D match, TRBD1 (5 bases). The CDR3 totals 14 residues. V was clipped by 2 bases and J by 2 bases, with 9 bases between them. Germline CDR1 LGHDT, CDR2 YNNKEL (reference sequence). The CDR3 loop is CASSQRGSNTEAFF. The CDR3 region has the DNA TGTGCCAGCAGCCAAAGGGGATCCAACACTGAAGCTTTCTTT.

This sequence joins TRBV2 and TRBJ1-1; D possibly corresponds to TRBD1 (5 bases). Germline V CDR1 and CDR2: SNHLY, FYNNEI. The CDR3 is 14 amino acids. V was clipped by 1 base and J by 4 bases, with 10 bases between them. DNA of the CDR3: TGTGCCAGCAGTGAAGAAGGGGAGGCCACTGAAGCTTTCTTT. Protein product: CASSEEGEATEAFF.

The chain uses TRBV7-2 and TRBJ2-3; the match to TRBD1 covers 7 bases. V lost 1 base, J lost 2 bases, and 6 bases stayed unmatched. Germline V gene data show CDR1 as SGHTA and CDR2 as FQGNSA. This CDR3 is built from 16 residues. The CDR3 bases are TGTGCCAGCAGCTTAGTTGGGACAGCATACACAGATACGCAGTATTTT. It encodes CASSLVGTAYTDTQYF.

The table lists this clone with a few counts. V is TRBV27 and J is TRBJ2-2; D not certain. This CDR3 is built from 15 residues. Germline V lookup: CDR1 MNHEY, CDR2 SMNVEV (reference sequence). V gave up 6 bases and J gave up 4 bases, with 15 bases separating them. CDR3 nucleotides: TGTGCCAGCAGGACAAGGAACTTTGCCACCGGGGAGCTGTTTTTT. It specifies CASRTRNFATGELFF.

About this clone: One end of the junction fails to match germline, which may point to a read error. This rearrangement joins TRBV24-1 to TRBJ2-7; unclear D gene. The CDR3 is 13 amino acids. The germline V gene has CDR1 KGHDR and CDR2 SFDVKD. This CDR3 is CAASDFYSYEQYF. CDR3 DNA sequence: TGTGCCGCCAGTGATTTCTACAGCTACGAGCAGTACTTC.

V and J are TRBV30 and TRBJ2-7; a possible D gene is TRBD1 (5 bases). V shed 4 bases and J shed 5 bases, with 21 bases lying between them. The germline gives CDR1 GTSNPN, CDR2 SVGIG (reference sequence). The CDR3 is 15 residues long. The CDR3 protein is CAWTLDDRPRDEQYF. The DNA of the CDR3 is TGTGCCTGGACGCTTGACGACAGACCCAGGGACGAGCAGTACTTC.

This rearrangement joins TRBV11-2 to TRBJ2-7; 9 positions match TRBD1. Germline V gene data show CDR1 as SGHAT and CDR2 as FQNNGV. The CDR3 totals 15 residues. The V and J ends lost 5 bases and 4 bases, in that order; junction bases with no gene match: 9. DNA for the CDR3: TGTGCCAGCAGCCATCTCCGGGACAGGGTGTACGAGCAGTACTTC. Encoded protein: CASSHLRDRVYEQYF.